This T cell receptor (beta chain) comes out of a study of blood T cell repertoires in COVID-19. In the study overall: Samples representing acute and convalescent COVID-19 were sourced from the United States, Italy and Spain.

Profiled with immunoSEQ multiplex PCR; TCRdb holds only in-frame clones, not every one. The sample yields approximately 190,000 clones, approximately 81% seen once. The CDR3 extends over 12 amino acids. The ends were cut back, 6 bases at V and 6 bases at J, with 11 bases in the middle. The sample taken for sequencing was peripheral blood. The J gene is TRBJ1-2, the V gene TRBV12-3 or TRBV12-4; D possibly corresponds to TRBD1 (6 bases). The clonotype comes from a human donor in a cohort sampled during active COVID-19. The CDR3 DNA follows: TGTGCCAGCAGCAAACAGGGCGATGGCTACACCTTC. Protein sequence: CASSKQGDGYTF.